The 23 T cell receptor beta chains in this list originate from one sample, sequenced in a study of T cell repertoires in aging, cancer and after chemotherapy. Rearranged V-D-J TRB sequences were amplified with a mixed TRB-A/B primer pool. TCRdb reanalysed the multiplex PCR reads using MiXCR and keeps one entry per CDR3 protein. The table lists 2,000 to 2,500 distinct CDR3 sequences, 20% of them singletons. The template was genomic DNA from peripheral blood, not RNA. The sample was blood. These receptors were obtained from a human donor with a solid tumor.

In this sample, this clonotype is medium-sized. This chain links TRBV7-2 with TRBJ2-3; D call uncertain. Germline values: CDR1 SGHTA, CDR2 FQGNSA. V was clipped by 4 bases and J by 0 bases, with 2 bases between them. The CDR3 loop spans 12 amino acids. The CDR3 nucleotides are TGTGCCAGCAGCTCTAGCACAGATACGCAGTATTTT. Amino acid sequence: CASSSSTDTQYF. Full variable domain (missing parts from reference TRBV7-2 and TRBJ2-3): GAGVSQSPSNKVTEKGKDVELRCDPISGHTALYWYRQSLGQGLEFLIYFQGNSAPDKSGLPSDRFSAERTGGSVSTLTIQRTQQEDSAVYLCASSSSTDTQYFGPGTRLTVL.

This clonotype is medium-sized in the sample. The CDR3 is CASSLSSGGYNEQFF. CDR3 nucleotide sequence: TGTGCCAGCAGTTTATCTAGCGGGGGCTACAATGAGCAGTTCTTC. This sequence joins TRBV27 and TRBJ2-1; 9 bases align to TRBD2. Per germline, CDR1 MNHEY and CDR2 SMNVEV (reference sequence). With 0 bases clipped from V and 3 bases from J, the junction kept 0 bases outside the gene matches. CDR3 size: 15 residues.

Within the sample, this clonotype is large. The chain links TRBV5-6 to TRBJ1-1; the match to TRBD1 covers 7 bases. V trimming: 3 bases; J trimming: 4 bases; junction bases outside the gene matches: 6. Germline CDR1 and CDR2: SGHDT and YYEEEE. This CDR3 contains 14 residues. The DNA for the CDR3 is TGTGCCAGCAGCTGGGGGCCAGGGGGCACTGAAGCTTTCTTT. Translation gives CASSWGPGGTEAFF.

In this sample, this clonotype is medium-sized. The chain has TRBV24-1 and TRBJ2-3; TRBD2 agrees at 7 bases. The trim removed 2 bases at V and 3 bases at J, leaving 13 bases unmatched. The V gene's germline CDR1 is KGHDR and CDR2 SFDVKD. The CDR3 runs 18 residues. The CDR3, as DNA: TGTGCCACCAGTGATTCTCTATCGACTAGCACGATGACAGATACGCAGTATTTT. It encodes CATSDSLSTSTMTDTQYF.

This clonotype has more than one count but fewer than ten. V and J are TRBV7-9 and TRBJ2-5; perhaps TRBD1 as D (7 bases). Germline loops: CDR1 SEHNR, CDR2 FQNEAQ (reference sequence). The V gene lost 2 bases and the J gene lost 5 bases, with 18 bases spanning the gap. This CDR3 contains 16 residues. CDR3 sequence reads: CASSLTSGGRRETQYF. In nucleotides, the CDR3 is TGTGCCAGCAGCTTAACATCAGGGGGGCGCCGCGAGACCCAGTACTTC.

V and J are TRBV4-2 and TRBJ2-2; D is undetermined. The V end was cut by 0 bases, the J end by 7 bases, with 12 bases between. Germline values: CDR1 LGHNA, CDR2 YNFKEQ. The CDR3 runs 15 residues. CDR3 bases: TGTGCCAGCAGCCAAGACGCGAGGCCAGGCGGGGAGCTGTTTTTT. Protein sequence: CASSQDARPGGELFF.

The rearrangement joins TRBV20-1 to TRBJ1-5, with D tentatively TRBD1 (6 bases). The V end was cut by 3 bases, the J end by 3 bases, with 9 bases between. The CDR3 spans 13 residues. The germline V gene has CDR1 DFQATT and CDR2 SNEGSKA (reference sequence). The CDR3 region is CSARGGANQPQHF. As DNA, the CDR3 is TGCAGTGCTAGGGGGGGGGCCAATCAGCCCCAGCATTTT.

In its sample, this clonotype is medium-sized (0.01 to 0.1%). This rearrangement joins TRBV20-1 to TRBJ2-3, with D unresolved. Trimming removed 4 bases at V and 4 bases at J, with 12 bases between. The CDR3 consists of 13 residues. Germline lookup yields CDR1 DFQATT and CDR2 SNEGSKA (reference sequence). The chain's CDR3 is CSATSEDADTQYF. The CDR3, as DNA: TGCAGTGCTACCTCCGAGGACGCAGATACGCAGTATTTT.

This clonotype was seen more than once but under ten times. J is TRBJ1-2 and V is TRBV7-6, with D possibly TRBD1 on 5 matching bases. Germline CDR1 SGHVS, CDR2 FNYEAQ. Trimming shortened V by 8 bases and J by 4 bases, and 17 bases separated the two germline ends. The CDR3 totals 14 residues. The CDR3, as DNA: TGTGCCAGCGGAGGCGGGACCGCACCCTATGGCTACACCTTC. Its translation: CASGGGTAPYGYTF.

The V call is TRBV29-1, the J call TRBJ1-1, with D unclear. Trimming removed 3 bases at V and 4 bases at J, with 12 bases between. The CDR3 consists of 13 residues. From germline, CDR1 is SQVTM and CDR2 ANQGSEA. CDR3 amino acids: CSVDGTLGTEAFF. Written as DNA, the CDR3 is TGCAGCGTTGATGGCACCTTGGGCACTGAAGCTTTCTTT.

This clonotype is medium-sized within its sample. This chain uses TRBV5-5 with TRBJ1-5; 7 nucleotides line up with TRBD1. CDR3 size: 14 residues. Per germline, CDR1 SGHKS and CDR2 YYEKEE (reference sequence). The trim removed 2 bases at V and 6 bases at J, leaving 5 bases unmatched. The CDR3 DNA reads TGTGCCAGCAGCTTAGCAGGGGGGAGTCAGCCCCAGCATTTT. Residues: CASSLAGGSQPQHF.

This clonotype was seen a handful of times. The chain has TRBV14 and TRBJ2-5; D remains unclear. This CDR3 is built from 17 residues. Germline values: CDR1 SGHDN, CDR2 FVKESK. Trimming left V 0 bases short and J 1 base short, with 15 bases between. CDR3 in DNA: TGTGCCAGCAGCCAAGAGGTTCTAAGCTGGGGCCAAGAGACCCAGTACTTC. Its translation: CASSQEVLSWGQETQYF.

The table lists this clonotype with a count of one. The chain couples TRBV25-1 to TRBJ1-2; D ambiguous. The CDR3 sequence is 12 residues long. V was shortened by 4 bases and J by 2 bases, with 5 bases between the two germline ends. Germline lookup yields CDR1 MGHDK and CDR2 SYGVNS. CDR3 bases: TGTGCCAGCAGTGTATCGAACTATGGCTACACCTTC. Its protein is CASSVSNYGYTF.

In its sample, this clonotype is large. This chain links TRBV6-5 with TRBJ2-2; no reliable D call. Trimming took 0 bases from V and 1 from J, leaving 6 bases between them. The CDR3 length is 15 residues. Germline CDR1 MNHEY, CDR2 SVGAGI. Here the CDR3 reads CASSYSRGNTGELFF. The DNA for the CDR3 is TGTGCCAGCAGTTACTCGAGAGGGAACACCGGGGAGCTGTTTTTT.

Notes on this clonotype: This may be a read error: a much more frequent sequence differs by one nucleotide. The chain uses TRBV7-6 and TRBJ2-1; D unclear. The CDR3 spans 13 residues. In germline, CDR1 is SGHVS, CDR2 FNYEAQ. CDR3 in amino acids: CASSLGSYNKQFF. The CDR3 DNA is TGTGCCAGCAGCTTAGGCAGCTACAATAAGCAGTTCTTC.

In its sample, this clonotype is medium-sized. The junction differs from germline at one of its ends, possibly a read error. The chain employs TRBV4-2 and TRBJ1-2; TRBD1 agrees at 8 bases. CDR1 LGHNA and CDR2 YNFKEQ come from the germline V gene. This CDR3 comprises 14 residues. The CDR3 here is CASSQQDRDYGYTF. The CDR3 nucleotides read TGCGCCAGCAGCCAACAGGACAGGGACTATGGCTACACCTTC.

This clonotype counts as medium-sized. V is TRBV12-3 or TRBV12-4 and J is TRBJ1-2; TRBD1 matches at 9 bases. This CDR3 is built from 14 residues. Trimming removed 6 bases from V and 0 bases from J; junction bases left unmatched: 2. CDR3 in amino acids: CASSRTGANYGYTF. CDR3 nucleotide sequence: TGTGCCAGCAGCCGGACAGGGGCTAACTATGGCTACACCTTC.

This clonotype is labeled medium-sized. The chain uses TRBV12-3 or TRBV12-4 and TRBJ1-2, with a weak D call TRBD1 (6 bases). CDR3 size: 15 residues. The V end lost 3 bases, the J end lost 8 bases, and 19 bases lay between the germline ends. The chain's CDR3 is CASSFQGSTPAGYTF. The CDR3 nucleotides are TGTGCCAGCAGTTTTCAGGGGTCGACCCCCGCGGGCTACACCTTC.

CDR3 nucleotides: TGCGCCAGCAGCTTGAGGGCCTCGGGACGACCGACAGATACGCAGTATTTT. Its translation: CASSLRASGRPTDTQYF. V and J are TRBV5-1 and TRBJ2-3; D could derive from TRBD1 or TRBD2 (5 bases each). V gave up 1 base and J gave up 3 bases, with 18 bases separating them. Germline lookup yields CDR1 SGHRS and CDR2 YFSETQ. This CDR3 is 17 amino acids long.

This clonotype is judged medium-sized. The rearrangement uses TRBV6-1 and TRBJ2-7, with TRBD2 matching over 9 bases. The length of the CDR3 is 15 residues. Germline-derived CDR1 and CDR2 are MNHNS and SASEGT. Trimming took 3 bases from V and 5 from J; bases not matched to a gene: 8. CDR3 sequence reads: CASSELSGSSHEQYV. DNA of the CDR3: TGTGCCAGCAGTGAGCTTAGCGGGAGTTCCCACGAGCAGTACGTC.

This clonotype was counted only a few times. V gene TRBV5-1 combines with J gene TRBJ1-2; the D is unclear. The CDR3 is 14 amino acids. The germline CDR1 and CDR2 sequences are SGHRS and YFSETQ. Between the trimmed V and J ends, which lost 6 bases and 1 base, there was a span of 13 bases. The CDR3 bases are TGCGCCAGCAATGCAGATACTTTTAACTATGGCTACACCTTC. This translates into CASNADTFNYGYTF.

In its sample, this clonotype is medium-sized. The chain links TRBV6-5 to TRBJ2-2, with D tentatively TRBD2 (5 bases). The CDR3 extends over 14 amino acids. CDR1 is MNHEY and CDR2 is SVGAGI in the germline V gene. The V and J ends lost 4 bases and 3 bases respectively, with 9 bases between them. CDR3 bases: TGTGCCAGCAGTTTCCGGGGAGACACCGGGGAGCTGTTTTTT. It is translated as CASSFRGDTGELFF.

The J gene is TRBJ2-1, the V gene TRBV27, with 8 nucleotides matching TRBD2. Germline V gives CDR1 MNHEY, CDR2 SMNVEV (reference sequence). The CDR3 covers 16 residues. Trimming removed 0 bases from V and 5 bases from J; junction bases left unmatched: 6. The CDR3 nucleotides read TGTGCCAGCAGTTTATCTAGCGGGGAAGGTCACAATGAGCAGTTCTTC. Residues: CASSLSSGEGHNEQFF.